This T cell receptor beta chain is drawn from a study of cytomegalovirus exposure and HLA in healthy donors. The study's findings and limits: It was likely that a cluster of highly shared sequence variants was a sequencing artifact. The study recorded 160 or so TCR beta chains that were cytomegalovirus-associated. A missense variant in DCLRE1C was later tied to TCR beta V- and J-gene trimming.

This CDR3 has 15 residues. Trimming left V 2 bases short and J 0 bases short, with 8 bases between. Germline CDR1 is LNHDA and CDR2 is SQIVND (reference sequence). This clone was found a few times. Its antigen remains unidentified. The PCR had 60 Vbeta and 13 Jbeta primers. Here immunoSEQ multiplex PCR was the method, and the copy in TCRdb shows in-frame clones only, minus some. The sample contains more than 100,000 clones, 80% of which appear only once. The sequenced sample consisted of PBMCs. The sequence derives from a man aged 45-60 years in good health and CMV-seronegative. The rearrangement uses TRBV19 and TRBJ1-3; the D gene is possibly TRBD1 (6 bases). DNA for the CDR3: TGTGCCAGTAGTATAACAGGGAGCTCTGGAAACACCATATATTTT. Amino acid sequence: CASSITGSSGNTIYF.